The rows below give T cell receptor beta chains drawn from one sample of a study of T-cell memory formation after mild COVID-19. TCRdb reprocessed the 5' RACE reads with MiXCR, giving one entry per CDR3 protein. The sample carries approximately 440,000 distinct CDR3 sequences, roughly 20% recorded once. Sequenced sample: PBMCs or a T cell subset sorted from them (not recorded which). Every receptor here comes from an adult woman who had mild COVID-19 (a few samples of this study predate the infection). Cell type and time point are not known. The CDR3 runs from the conserved cysteine through the conserved F or W. Each record gives: J gene, clone size, V gene, D gene, CDR3 length, CDR3 protein, CDR3 DNA. A D gene is named only where the DNA matches it firmly. Size is omitted from some rows. Given values are once, few, many or a class for expanded clones.

j_call: TRBJ2-5
clone_size: few
v_call: TRBV5-4
d_call: -
cdr3_length: 14
cdr3_aa: CASSQPSGSETQYF
cdr3_nt: TGTGCCAGCAGCCAGCCTTCAGGGTCAGAGACCCAGTACTTC

j_call: TRBJ2-5
clone_size: -
v_call: TRBV2
d_call: TRBD2
cdr3_length: 15
cdr3_aa: CASSETSGWGETQYF
cdr3_nt: TGTGCCAGCAGTGAAACTAGCGGCTGGGGGGAGACCCAGTACTTC

j_call: TRBJ2-2
clone_size: few
v_call: TRBV5-8
d_call: -
cdr3_length: 15
cdr3_aa: CASSRRGVGTGELFF
cdr3_nt: TGTGCCAGCAGCCGGCGGGGAGTAGGCACCGGGGAGCTGTTTTTT

j_call: TRBJ2-7
clone_size: few
v_call: TRBV30
d_call: TRBD2
cdr3_length: 14
cdr3_aa: CAWSPGLAGYEQYF
cdr3_nt: TGTGCCTGGAGTCCGGGACTAGCGGGCTACGAGCAGTACTTC

j_call: TRBJ2-4
clone_size: -
v_call: TRBV20-1
d_call: TRBD1
cdr3_length: 15
cdr3_aa: CSAPRDRGLENIQYF
cdr3_nt: TGCAGTGCCCCAAGGGACAGGGGCCTTGAAAACATTCAGTACTTC

j_call: TRBJ2-7
clone_size: few
v_call: TRBV15
d_call: TRBD1
cdr3_length: 15
cdr3_aa: CATSTQQGESYEQYF
cdr3_nt: TGTGCCACCAGCACCCAACAGGGGGAATCCTACGAGCAGTACTTC

j_call: TRBJ2-1
clone_size: -
v_call: TRBV19
d_call: -
cdr3_length: 14
cdr3_aa: CASSINRRSNEQFF
cdr3_nt: TGTGCCAGTAGTATAAACAGGCGCAGCAATGAGCAGTTCTTC

j_call: TRBJ2-7
clone_size: few
v_call: TRBV4-1
d_call: TRBD1
cdr3_length: 16
cdr3_aa: CASSHPPETGADEQYF
cdr3_nt: TGCGCCAGCAGCCATCCCCCGGAGACAGGGGCGGACGAGCAGTACTTC

j_call: TRBJ1-3
clone_size: once
v_call: TRBV11-2
d_call: -
cdr3_length: 14
cdr3_aa: CASSLRTVGDTIYF
cdr3_nt: TGTGCCAGCAGCCTAAGGACAGTGGGCGACACCATATATTTT

j_call: TRBJ2-7
clone_size: few
v_call: TRBV19
d_call: -
cdr3_length: 13
cdr3_aa: CASSIGSDYEQYF
cdr3_nt: TGTGCCAGTAGTATCGGGTCAGACTACGAGCAGTACTTC

j_call: TRBJ2-7
clone_size: many
v_call: TRBV7-9
d_call: TRBD2
cdr3_length: 14
cdr3_aa: CASTPPAGVHEQYF
cdr3_nt: TGTGCCAGCACCCCCCCAGCGGGAGTTCATGAGCAGTACTTC

j_call: TRBJ2-1
clone_size: -
v_call: TRBV7-8
d_call: TRBD2
cdr3_length: 15
cdr3_aa: CASSSASGRANEQFF
cdr3_nt: TGTGCCAGCAGCTCGGCTAGCGGGAGGGCCAATGAGCAGTTCTTC

j_call: TRBJ2-3
clone_size: -
v_call: TRBV6-5
d_call: TRBD2
cdr3_length: 16
cdr3_aa: CASSSVAGGLRDTQYF
cdr3_nt: TGTGCCAGCAGTTCTGTAGCGGGAGGGCTTCGGGATACGCAGTATTTT

j_call: TRBJ1-1
clone_size: -
v_call: TRBV20-1
d_call: -
cdr3_length: 10
cdr3_aa: CSATGVEAFF
cdr3_nt: TGCAGTGCTACAGGGGTTGAAGCTTTCTTT

j_call: TRBJ1-2
clone_size: -
v_call: TRBV12-3/TRBV12-4
d_call: -
cdr3_length: 15
cdr3_aa: CASSLAHRVNYGYTF
cdr3_nt: TGTGCCAGCAGTTTGGCACACAGGGTTAACTATGGCTACACCTTC

j_call: TRBJ2-3
clone_size: few
v_call: TRBV12-3/TRBV12-4
d_call: TRBD2
cdr3_length: 17
cdr3_aa: CASSGRTSGGWADTQYF
cdr3_nt: TGTGCCAGCAGTGGCAGGACTAGCGGGGGTTGGGCAGATACGCAGTATTTT

j_call: TRBJ2-1
clone_size: -
v_call: TRBV5-1
d_call: -
cdr3_length: 15
cdr3_aa: CASILGSGLDREQFF
cdr3_nt: TGCGCCAGCATCTTGGGTAGCGGACTCGACCGCGAGCAGTTCTTC

j_call: TRBJ2-5
clone_size: few
v_call: TRBV9
d_call: -
cdr3_length: 15
cdr3_aa: CASSVVGNSQETQYF
cdr3_nt: TGTGCCAGCAGCGTAGTAGGGAACAGTCAAGAGACCCAGTACTTC

j_call: TRBJ2-3
clone_size: -
v_call: TRBV2
d_call: -
cdr3_length: 14
cdr3_aa: CASSEGVDGDTQYF
cdr3_nt: TGTGCCAGCAGTGAAGGAGTAGATGGAGATACGCAGTATTTT

j_call: TRBJ2-3
clone_size: -
v_call: TRBV19
d_call: TRBD2
cdr3_length: 18
cdr3_aa: CASSIRYWREGRADTQYF
cdr3_nt: TGTGCCAGTAGTATCAGGTACTGGCGGGAGGGCCGCGCAGATACGCAGTATTTT

j_call: TRBJ1-1
clone_size: few
v_call: TRBV24-1
d_call: TRBD1
cdr3_length: 13
cdr3_aa: CATKKSGTGTAFF
cdr3_nt: TGTGCCACCAAAAAATCCGGGACAGGGACTGCTTTCTTT

j_call: TRBJ1-1
clone_size: -
v_call: TRBV24-1
d_call: -
cdr3_length: 13
cdr3_aa: CATSDTRFTEAFF
cdr3_nt: TGTGCCACCAGTGATACTAGGTTCACTGAAGCTTTCTTT

j_call: TRBJ2-4
clone_size: many
v_call: TRBV7-9
d_call: -
cdr3_length: 14
cdr3_aa: CASSPGESKNIQYF
cdr3_nt: TGTGCCAGCAGCCCCGGGGAGTCCAAAAACATTCAGTACTTC

j_call: TRBJ2-6
clone_size: few
v_call: TRBV24-1
d_call: TRBD2
cdr3_length: 20
cdr3_aa: CATSDRGTSGRRSGANVLTF
cdr3_nt: TGTGCCACCAGTGACCGGGGGACTAGCGGGAGAAGGTCTGGGGCCAACGTCCTGACTTTC

j_call: TRBJ2-7
clone_size: -
v_call: TRBV5-1
d_call: TRBD1
cdr3_length: 14
cdr3_aa: CASNLDRASYEQYF
cdr3_nt: TGCGCCAGCAACCTCGACAGGGCCTCCTACGAGCAGTACTTC

j_call: TRBJ1-2
clone_size: -
v_call: TRBV7-2
d_call: -
cdr3_length: 14
cdr3_aa: CASSRGKGRYGYTF
cdr3_nt: TGTGCCAGCAGCAGGGGGAAAGGGAGGTATGGCTACACCTTC

j_call: TRBJ1-4
clone_size: -
v_call: TRBV5-1
d_call: -
cdr3_length: 13
cdr3_aa: CASSLLVPEKLFF
cdr3_nt: TGCGCCAGCAGCTTGCTCGTTCCTGAAAAACTGTTTTTT

j_call: TRBJ2-2
clone_size: -
v_call: TRBV12-3/TRBV12-4
d_call: -
cdr3_length: 12
cdr3_aa: CASSGDTGELFF
cdr3_nt: TGTGCCAGCAGCGGGGACACCGGGGAGCTGTTTTTT

j_call: TRBJ1-5
clone_size: few
v_call: TRBV2
d_call: TRBD1
cdr3_length: 15
cdr3_aa: CASSGTAYSNQPQHF
cdr3_nt: TGTGCCAGCAGCGGGACAGCTTATAGCAATCAGCCCCAGCATTTT

j_call: TRBJ2-1
clone_size: few
v_call: TRBV7-9
d_call: TRBD2
cdr3_length: 13
cdr3_aa: CASSPGGIDEQFF
cdr3_nt: TGTGCCAGCAGCCCCGGGGGGATCGATGAGCAGTTCTTC

j_call: TRBJ1-2
clone_size: once
v_call: TRBV12-3/TRBV12-4
d_call: TRBD1
cdr3_length: 16
cdr3_aa: CASSRTGGVGNYGYTF
cdr3_nt: TGTGCCAGCAGTCGGACAGGGGGCGTAGGGAACTATGGCTACACCTTC

j_call: TRBJ2-3
clone_size: -
v_call: TRBV6-5
d_call: -
cdr3_length: 16
cdr3_aa: CASSYLSGSSTDTQYF
cdr3_nt: TGTGCCAGCAGTTACCTCTCCGGGAGTAGCACAGATACGCAGTATTTT

j_call: TRBJ2-2
clone_size: -
v_call: TRBV12-3/TRBV12-4
d_call: TRBD1
cdr3_length: 15
cdr3_aa: CASSLAQGAPGELFF
cdr3_nt: TGTGCCAGCAGTTTGGCACAGGGGGCGCCCGGGGAGCTGTTTTTT

j_call: TRBJ2-3
clone_size: -
v_call: TRBV12-3/TRBV12-4
d_call: TRBD2
cdr3_length: 15
cdr3_aa: CASSSTLAGADTQYF
cdr3_nt: TGTGCCAGCAGTTCGACCCTAGCGGGCGCAGATACGCAGTATTTT

j_call: TRBJ2-1
clone_size: -
v_call: TRBV30
d_call: TRBD2
cdr3_length: 14
cdr3_aa: CAWDSGSSYNEQFF
cdr3_nt: TGTGCCTGGGATAGCGGGAGCTCCTACAATGAGCAGTTCTTC

j_call: TRBJ2-2
clone_size: -
v_call: TRBV14
d_call: -
cdr3_length: 14
cdr3_aa: CASSPLSTDGELFF
cdr3_nt: TGTGCCAGCAGCCCTCTCTCAACCGACGGGGAGCTGTTTTTT

j_call: TRBJ1-6
clone_size: few
v_call: TRBV25-1
d_call: -
cdr3_length: 15
cdr3_aa: CASSENRAHSSPLHF
cdr3_nt: TGTGCCAGCAGTGAGAATAGGGCCCACTCTTCACCCCTCCACTTT

j_call: TRBJ1-2
clone_size: -
v_call: TRBV5-1
d_call: TRBD1
cdr3_length: 13
cdr3_aa: CASSRQGSGGYTF
cdr3_nt: TGCGCCAGCAGCAGACAGGGTTCTGGTGGCTACACCTTC

j_call: TRBJ1-1
clone_size: few
v_call: TRBV20-1
d_call: TRBD1
cdr3_length: 15
cdr3_aa: CSASGTGGFDTEAFF
cdr3_nt: TGCAGTGCTAGCGGGACAGGGGGATTCGACACTGAAGCTTTCTTT

j_call: TRBJ1-2
clone_size: -
v_call: TRBV12-3/TRBV12-4
d_call: TRBD1
cdr3_length: 14
cdr3_aa: CASRPSGTGEGYTF
cdr3_nt: TGTGCCAGCAGACCTAGCGGGACAGGGGAAGGCTACACCTTC

j_call: TRBJ2-1
clone_size: -
v_call: TRBV5-1
d_call: TRBD2
cdr3_length: 16
cdr3_aa: CASSPDGLAGVDEQFF
cdr3_nt: TGCGCCAGCAGCCCAGATGGACTAGCGGGAGTAGATGAGCAGTTCTTC

j_call: TRBJ2-1
clone_size: -
v_call: TRBV7-3
d_call: TRBD2
cdr3_length: 18
cdr3_aa: CASSSGLAGLGSYNEQFF
cdr3_nt: TGTGCCAGCAGCTCGGGACTAGCGGGACTGGGCTCCTACAATGAGCAGTTCTTC

j_call: TRBJ2-3
clone_size: few
v_call: TRBV10-3
d_call: -
cdr3_length: 13
cdr3_aa: CAISDSSTDTQYF
cdr3_nt: TGTGCCATCAGTGACTCGAGCACAGATACGCAGTATTTT

j_call: TRBJ1-1
clone_size: -
v_call: TRBV5-1
d_call: -
cdr3_length: 14
cdr3_aa: CASSAGTENTEAFF
cdr3_nt: TGCGCCAGCAGCGCCGGGACGGAGAACACTGAAGCTTTCTTT

j_call: TRBJ2-7
clone_size: once
v_call: TRBV20-1
d_call: TRBD2
cdr3_length: 15
cdr3_aa: CSARPRLAGAVEQYF
cdr3_nt: TGCAGTGCTAGACCTCGACTAGCGGGAGCGGTCGAGCAGTACTTC

j_call: TRBJ2-7
clone_size: few
v_call: TRBV28
d_call: TRBD1
cdr3_length: 14
cdr3_aa: CASRIQGGTYEQYF
cdr3_nt: TGTGCCAGCAGGATACAGGGGGGAACCTACGAGCAGTACTTC

j_call: TRBJ1-2
clone_size: -
v_call: TRBV15
d_call: -
cdr3_length: 15
cdr3_aa: CATSRDRRGNYGYTF
cdr3_nt: TGTGCCACCAGCAGAGATCGGCGAGGGAACTATGGCTACACCTTC

j_call: TRBJ2-7
clone_size: few
v_call: TRBV2
d_call: TRBD2
cdr3_length: 14
cdr3_aa: CASSVLAGDDEQYF
cdr3_nt: TGTGCCAGCAGCGTACTAGCGGGAGACGACGAGCAGTACTTC

j_call: TRBJ2-5
clone_size: -
v_call: TRBV7-9
d_call: TRBD2
cdr3_length: 15
cdr3_aa: CASSSPGLDQETQYF
cdr3_nt: TGTGCCAGCAGTTCCCCGGGACTAGACCAAGAGACCCAGTACTTC

j_call: TRBJ2-7
clone_size: -
v_call: TRBV6-5
d_call: TRBD1
cdr3_length: 13
cdr3_aa: CASSYRDSYEQYF
cdr3_nt: TGTGCCAGCAGTTACCGGGACAGCTACGAGCAGTACTTC

j_call: TRBJ2-5
clone_size: few
v_call: TRBV28
d_call: -
cdr3_length: 17
cdr3_aa: CASSFMLYRDNQETQYF
cdr3_nt: TGTGCCAGCAGTTTCATGCTTTACCGGGACAACCAAGAGACCCAGTACTTC

j_call: TRBJ2-7
clone_size: many
v_call: TRBV27
d_call: TRBD2
cdr3_length: 11
cdr3_aa: CASSRGDEQYF
cdr3_nt: TGTGCCAGCAGTCGGGGGGATGAGCAGTACTTC

j_call: TRBJ2-5
clone_size: -
v_call: TRBV4-3
d_call: TRBD2
cdr3_length: 15
cdr3_aa: CASSQEGTGGQTQYF
cdr3_nt: TGCGCCAGCAGCCAAGAAGGGACGGGAGGGCAGACCCAGTACTTC

j_call: TRBJ1-1
clone_size: few
v_call: TRBV7-2
d_call: TRBD1
cdr3_length: 15
cdr3_aa: CASSKGTGANTEAFF
cdr3_nt: TGTGCCAGCAGCAAGGGGACAGGGGCGAACACTGAAGCTTTCTTT

j_call: TRBJ2-3
clone_size: -
v_call: TRBV29-1
d_call: TRBD2
cdr3_length: 15
cdr3_aa: CSVGSGGFSTDTQYF
cdr3_nt: TGCAGCGTTGGTAGCGGGGGGTTTAGCACAGATACGCAGTATTTT